This TCR beta chain was recovered during a study of shared clonotypes between healthy human individuals. Whole-study results and caveats: Generation probability values for non-shared clonotypes were lower than those for clonotypes shared by all four donors.

To note about this clone: The antigen remains unidentified.

V lost 1 base and J lost 0, with 13 bases in between. Germline CDR1 is SEHNR and CDR2 is FQNEAQ (reference sequence). This CDR3 is 18 amino acids long. When replicate PCRs were run on sorted subsets, they used around 200 ng DNA, approximately 27,000 T cell genomes. Method: immunoSEQ multiplex PCR; TCRdb's copy keeps in-frame clones and lacks some. In the table there are some 2 million clones, 95% of which are singletons. The chain carries TRBV7-9 and TRBJ2-6, with D maybe TRBD2 (5 bases). Specimen: naive CD4+ T cells sorted from blood. The subset here: CD45RA+ positively selected. The sequence was obtained from a man aged 18 to 29 in good health. The CDR3 region is CASSLGDYTISGANVLTF. Here the CDR3 DNA reads TGTGCCAGCAGCTTAGGAGACTACACCATCTCTGGGGCCAACGTCCTGACTTTC.